This is a list of T cell receptor beta chains from one sample in a study of T cell changes during pregnancy in multiple sclerosis. Clones were read by immunoSEQ multiplex PCR, and TCRdb kept only the in-frame ones, dropping some. The sample has 40,000 to 50,000 clones, 91% seen once; the top ten hold roughly a tenth. Material: CD8+ T cells from peripheral blood mononuclear cells, obtained after pregnancy. These TCRs come from a female donor with multiple sclerosis, enrolled in a pregnancy study. The CDR3 runs from the conserved cysteine through the conserved F or W. D genes are given only for firm matches. Size is omitted from some rows. Given values are once, few, many or a class for expanded clones.

d_gene: .; j_gene: TRBJ2-7; v_gene: TRBV5-1; abundance: .; CDR3aa: CASSLVQGNTGEQYF; CDR3nt: TGCGCCAGCAGCTTGGTCCAGGGGAATACAGGGGAGCAGTACTTC
d_gene: .; j_gene: TRBJ2-5; v_gene: TRBV7-8; abundance: .; CDR3aa: CASSLVGPQLWVAIGETQYF; CDR3nt: TGTGCCAGCAGCTTAGTAGGCCCTCAACTGTGGGTCGCAATCGGGGAGACCCAGTACTTC
d_gene: .; j_gene: TRBJ2-1; v_gene: TRBV4-1; abundance: .; CDR3aa: CASSHQGQGYNEQFF; CDR3nt: TGCGCCAGCAGCCACCAGGGACAAGGCTACAATGAGCAGTTCTTC
d_gene: .; j_gene: TRBJ2-7; v_gene: TRBV6-1; abundance: .; CDR3aa: CASSEGTDYEQYF; CDR3nt: TGTGCCAGCAGTGAAGGGACAGACTACGAGCAGTACTTC
d_gene: TRBD2; j_gene: TRBJ2-7; v_gene: TRBV5-6; abundance: .; CDR3aa: CASSLLAGAYSYEQYF; CDR3nt: TGTGCCAGCAGCTTACTAGCGGGGGCCTACTCCTACGAGCAGTACTTC
d_gene: TRBD1; j_gene: TRBJ2-7; v_gene: TRBV5-4; abundance: .; CDR3aa: CASSLSLGQGADEQYF; CDR3nt: TGTGCCAGCAGCCTATCACTTGGACAGGGGGCGGACGAGCAGTACTTC
d_gene: TRBD1; j_gene: TRBJ1-4; v_gene: TRBV5-4; abundance: .; CDR3aa: CASGQGDEKLFF; CDR3nt: TGTGCCAGCGGGCAGGGGGATGAAAAACTGTTTTTT
d_gene: TRBD1; j_gene: TRBJ1-5; v_gene: TRBV19; abundance: .; CDR3aa: CASSTMDRARDWPQHF; CDR3nt: TGTGCCAGTAGTACGATGGACAGGGCCCGCGATTGGCCCCAGCATTTT
d_gene: TRBD1; j_gene: TRBJ1-3; v_gene: TRBV5-4; abundance: .; CDR3aa: CASSLADRAGNTIYF; CDR3nt: TGTGCCAGCAGCTTGGCGGACAGGGCTGGAAACACCATATATTTT
d_gene: TRBD2; j_gene: TRBJ2-1; v_gene: TRBV25-1; abundance: .; CDR3aa: CASSDSGLAGYNEQFF; CDR3nt: TGTGCCAGCAGTGACTCGGGACTAGCGGGGTACAATGAGCAGTTCTTC
d_gene: .; j_gene: TRBJ2-1; v_gene: TRBV27; abundance: once; CDR3aa: CASSPLKVAGTDEQFF; CDR3nt: TGTGCCAGCAGTCCTCTAAAGGTCGCGGGTACGGATGAGCAGTTCTTC
d_gene: TRBD2; j_gene: TRBJ2-1; v_gene: TRBV2; abundance: .; CDR3aa: CANLRGAPYNEQFF; CDR3nt: TGTGCCAACCTGCGGGGGGCCCCCTACAATGAGCAGTTCTTC
d_gene: TRBD2; j_gene: TRBJ2-1; v_gene: TRBV11-1; abundance: .; CDR3aa: CASSLLPSGGDEQFF; CDR3nt: TGTGCCAGCAGCTTATTGCCTAGCGGGGGTGATGAGCAGTTCTTC
d_gene: TRBD2; j_gene: TRBJ2-2; v_gene: TRBV27; abundance: .; CDR3aa: CASSWGGNTGELFF; CDR3nt: TGTGCCAGCAGTTGGGGGGGGAACACCGGGGAGCTGTTTTTT
d_gene: .; j_gene: TRBJ2-3; v_gene: TRBV27; abundance: .; CDR3aa: CASSLTDTQYF; CDR3nt: TGTGCCAGCAGTCTCACAGATACGCAGTATTTT
d_gene: TRBD1; j_gene: TRBJ1-2; v_gene: TRBV19; abundance: once; CDR3aa: CASDAGTGLYGYTF; CDR3nt: TGTGCCAGTGACGCCGGGACAGGCCTCTATGGCTACACCTTC
d_gene: .; j_gene: TRBJ1-1; v_gene: TRBV7-3; abundance: once; CDR3aa: CASMGGPNTEAFF; CDR3nt: TGTGCCAGCATGGGGGGGCCGAACACTGAAGCTTTCTTT
d_gene: TRBD1; j_gene: TRBJ1-2; v_gene: TRBV18; abundance: .; CDR3aa: CASSPTGVEGYTF; CDR3nt: TGTGCCAGCTCACCGACAGGGGTTGAAGGCTACACCTTC
d_gene: TRBD1; j_gene: TRBJ2-2; v_gene: TRBV4-1; abundance: .; CDR3aa: CASSQGTGYTGELFF; CDR3nt: TGCGCCAGCAGCCAAGGGACAGGGTACACCGGGGAGCTGTTTTTT
d_gene: .; j_gene: TRBJ1-1; v_gene: TRBV19; abundance: .; CDR3aa: CASSIASTEAFF; CDR3nt: TGTGCCAGTAGTATAGCTTCCACTGAAGCTTTCTTT
d_gene: TRBD2; j_gene: TRBJ2-5; v_gene: TRBV27; abundance: few; CDR3aa: CASSLEASGGMETQYF; CDR3nt: TGTGCCAGCAGTTTGGAGGCTAGCGGGGGGATGGAGACCCAGTACTTC
d_gene: .; j_gene: TRBJ1-2; v_gene: TRBV6-1; abundance: .; CDR3aa: CASTVLFGGDGYTF; CDR3nt: TGTGCCAGCACCGTTTTGTTTGGGGGCGATGGCTACACCTTC
d_gene: TRBD2; j_gene: TRBJ2-7; v_gene: TRBV2; abundance: .; CDR3aa: CASSGTSGGYEQYF; CDR3nt: TGTGCCAGCAGTGGGACTAGCGGGGGCTACGAGCAGTACTTC
d_gene: .; j_gene: TRBJ2-7; v_gene: TRBV6-5; abundance: .; CDR3aa: CASSYYRDSYEQYF; CDR3nt: TGTGCCAGCAGTTACTACAGGGATTCGTACGAGCAGTACTTC
d_gene: .; j_gene: TRBJ1-1; v_gene: TRBV7-8; abundance: .; CDR3aa: CASSLGGPEAFF; CDR3nt: TGTGCCAGCAGCTTAGGGGGCCCTGAAGCTTTCTTT
d_gene: .; j_gene: TRBJ2-7; v_gene: TRBV5-1; abundance: .; CDR3aa: CASSYAEGHEQYF; CDR3nt: TGCGCCAGCAGCTACGCCGAGGGCCACGAGCAGTACTTC
d_gene: TRBD1; j_gene: TRBJ1-1; v_gene: TRBV7-8; abundance: .; CDR3aa: CASSTGGEDTEAFF; CDR3nt: TGTGCCAGCAGCACAGGGGGAGAGGACACTGAAGCTTTCTTT
d_gene: TRBD1; j_gene: TRBJ1-2; v_gene: TRBV9; abundance: .; CDR3aa: CASSGSGTGADGYTF; CDR3nt: TGTGCCAGCAGCGGCTCCGGGACAGGGGCTGATGGCTACACCTTC
d_gene: TRBD1; j_gene: TRBJ1-5; v_gene: TRBV5-3; abundance: .; CDR3aa: CARSLTGVEGNQPQHF; CDR3nt: TGTGCCAGAAGCTTGACAGGGGTTGAGGGCAATCAGCCCCAGCATTTT
d_gene: .; j_gene: TRBJ2-7; v_gene: TRBV9; abundance: .; CDR3aa: CASSGTGSAYEQYF; CDR3nt: TGTGCCAGCAGCGGCACGGGGTCAGCCTACGAGCAGTACTTC
d_gene: .; j_gene: TRBJ1-5; v_gene: TRBV19; abundance: .; CDR3aa: CASSIRGVDQPQHF; CDR3nt: TGTGCCAGTAGTATACGGGGGGTCGATCAGCCCCAGCATTTT
d_gene: .; j_gene: TRBJ2-1; v_gene: TRBV19; abundance: .; CDR3aa: CASSISDEQFF; CDR3nt: TGTGCCAGTAGTATCTCGGATGAGCAGTTCTTC
d_gene: TRBD1; j_gene: TRBJ2-7; v_gene: TRBV7-3; abundance: .; CDR3aa: CASSSWDSRYEQYF; CDR3nt: TGTGCCAGCAGTTCTTGGGACAGTCGCTACGAGCAGTACTTC
d_gene: TRBD1; j_gene: TRBJ1-2; v_gene: TRBV9; abundance: .; CDR3aa: CASSVDEGAGGYTF; CDR3nt: TGTGCCAGCAGCGTAGACGAGGGGGCCGGGGGCTACACCTTC
d_gene: TRBD1; j_gene: TRBJ1-4; v_gene: TRBV27; abundance: .; CDR3aa: CASSLNSGGTDEKLFF; CDR3nt: TGTGCCAGCAGTTTAAATTCAGGGGGCACTGATGAAAAACTGTTTTTT
d_gene: .; j_gene: TRBJ1-1; v_gene: TRBV6-5; abundance: .; CDR3aa: CASSDQNMNTEAFF; CDR3nt: TGTGCCAGCAGTGATCAGAACATGAACACTGAAGCTTTCTTT
d_gene: TRBD1; j_gene: TRBJ1-2; v_gene: TRBV27; abundance: once; CDR3aa: CASSQGAGVNYGYTF; CDR3nt: TGTGCCAGCAGTCAGGGGGCGGGAGTGAACTATGGCTACACCTTC
d_gene: .; j_gene: TRBJ1-1; v_gene: TRBV10-3; abundance: few; CDR3aa: CAISESSADNLMNTEAFF; CDR3nt: TGTGCCATCAGTGAGTCGAGTGCAGACAATTTAATGAACACTGAAGCTTTCTTT
d_gene: TRBD2; j_gene: TRBJ2-1; v_gene: TRBV2; abundance: .; CDR3aa: CASSERISGVGEQFF; CDR3nt: TGTGCCAGCAGTGAAAGAATTAGCGGGGTAGGGGAGCAGTTCTTC
d_gene: .; j_gene: TRBJ1-2; v_gene: TRBV6-5; abundance: .; CDR3aa: CASSYSSSGGNYGYTF; CDR3nt: TGTGCCAGCAGTTACTCGAGTTCGGGGGGGAACTATGGCTACACCTTC